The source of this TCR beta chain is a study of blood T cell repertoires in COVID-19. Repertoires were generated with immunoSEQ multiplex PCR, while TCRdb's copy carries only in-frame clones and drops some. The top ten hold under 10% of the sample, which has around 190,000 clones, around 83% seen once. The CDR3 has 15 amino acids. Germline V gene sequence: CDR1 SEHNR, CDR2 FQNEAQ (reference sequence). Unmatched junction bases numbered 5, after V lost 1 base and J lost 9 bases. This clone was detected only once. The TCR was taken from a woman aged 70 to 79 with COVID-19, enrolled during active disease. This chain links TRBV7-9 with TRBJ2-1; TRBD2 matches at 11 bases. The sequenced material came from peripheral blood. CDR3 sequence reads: CASSLGLAGGSEQFF. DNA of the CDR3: TGTGCCAGCAGCTTAGGGTTAGCGGGAGGGAGTGAGCAGTTCTTC.